Presented here are 10 T cell receptor beta chains from one specimen sequenced in a study of T cells in Graves' hyperthyroidism and ophthalmopathy. Template material for amplifying TCR beta CDR3 regions consisted of RNA transcripts. A first-round RT-PCR of the TCR CDR3 used the HTBI primer set. MiXCR was run by TCRdb on the multiplex PCR reads, yielding one entry per CDR3 protein. The table lists around 500,000 distinct CDR3 sequences, approximately 14% of them singletons. Sequenced sample: blood. Source of these receptors: a young woman with Graves' hyperthyroidism.

The sample holds a few counts of this clonotype. This chain links TRBV5-1 with TRBJ2-1; 7 bases fit TRBD2. Germline CDR1 is SGHRS and CDR2 is YFSETQ. Losses at the gene ends were 7 bases for V and 10 bases for J; bases not matched to a gene: 23. This CDR3 comprises 17 residues. As DNA, the CDR3 is TGCGCCAGCTCGAACGGGATTGGGCTAGCGGCACAACAGGAGCAGTTCTTC. This translates into CASSNGIGLAAQQEQFF. The complete variable domain, with remaining parts taken from reference TRBV5-1 and TRBJ2-1, reads KAGVTQTPRYLIKTRGQQVTLSCSPISGHRSVSWYQQTPGQGLQFLFEYFSETQRNKGNFPGRFSGRQFSNSRSEMNVSTLELGDSALYLCASSNGIGLAAQQEQFFGPGTRLTVL.

In the case of this clonotype: One base away lies a much larger clone, so this may be a sequencing read error. The chain has TRBV12-3 or TRBV12-4 and TRBJ2-5; 12 bases are shared with TRBD2. With 3 bases clipped from V and 4 bases from J, the junction kept 6 bases outside the gene matches. This CDR3 comprises 16 residues. The CDR3, as DNA: TGTGCCAGCAGTTTCCGACTAGCGGGAGATAGAGAGACCCAGTACTTC. Its translation is CASSFRLAGDRETQYF.

This clonotype was detected ten times or more. The chain uses TRBV7-3 and TRBJ2-1, with 10 nucleotides matching TRBD2. CDR1 is SGHTA and CDR2 is FQGTGA in the germline V gene. Germline trimming cut 0 bases from V and 5 bases from J; bases unmatched to any gene: 4. The CDR3 is made up of 16 amino acids. In nucleotides, the CDR3 is TGTGCCAGCAGCTTAACCCCTAGCGGGAGACACAATGAGCAGTTCTTC. Translation gives CASSLTPSGRHNEQFF.

This clonotype was recorded many times. The rearrangement uses TRBV20-1 and TRBJ2-5; TRBD2 agrees at 7 bases. Per germline, CDR1 DFQATT and CDR2 SNEGSKA (reference sequence). This CDR3 has 16 residues. The V gene end was trimmed by 6 bases and the J gene end by 2 bases; junction bases not matched to a gene: 15. CDR3 in DNA: TGCAGTGCCACCACTAGCGTGAGCTCCAAACAAGAGACCCAGTACTTC. It is translated as CSATTSVSSKQETQYF.

This clonotype has at least ten counts. The gene calls are TRBV19 and TRBJ1-6; possibly TRBD1 for D (6 bases). Germline V gene data show CDR1 as LNHDA and CDR2 as SQIVND (reference sequence). V shed 2 bases and J shed 7 bases, with 12 bases lying between them. The CDR3 extends over 15 amino acids. CDR3: CASSINRANNSPLHF. CDR3 DNA sequence: TGTGCCAGTAGTATAAACAGGGCAAACAATTCACCCCTCCACTTT.

The V gene is TRBV2, the J gene TRBJ2-7; maybe TRBD2 (6 bases). This CDR3 contains 13 residues. V lost 8 bases, J lost 0 bases, and 11 bases lay in between. Germline V CDR1 and CDR2: SNHLY, FYNNEI. CDR3 protein: CASFSGSSYEQYF. Here the CDR3 DNA reads TGTGCCAGCTTTAGCGGTAGCTCCTACGAGCAGTACTTC.

This clonotype was seen only a few times. V is TRBV9 and J is TRBJ2-1; 8 bases match TRBD2. The CDR3 covers 14 residues. J gave up 9 bases and V 4 bases, and 9 bases lay outside the gene matches. CDR1 and CDR2 from the germline V gene are SGDLS and YYNGEE. The CDR3 loop is CASSLRLAGGEQFF. The CDR3 DNA follows: TGTGCCAGCAGCTTACGACTCGCGGGAGGTGAGCAGTTCTTC.

This clonotype was counted between two and nine times. This chain connects TRBV20-1 to TRBJ2-3; possibly TRBD1 for D (6 bases). The CDR3 runs to 13 residues. Germline V gives CDR1 DFQATT, CDR2 SNEGSKA (reference sequence). Trimming left V 8 bases short and J 2 bases short, with 14 bases between. The CDR3 sequence is CSPGTGTTDTQYF. The CDR3 region has the DNA TGCAGTCCCGGTACAGGGACCACAGATACGCAGTATTTT.

This clonotype was observed at least ten times. The J gene is TRBJ1-1, the V gene TRBV30, with unresolved D. The CDR3 loop spans 13 amino acids. The germline V gene encodes CDR1 GTSNPN and CDR2 SVGIG (reference sequence). V was shortened by 3 bases and J by 4 bases, with 12 bases between the two germline ends. Here the CDR3 reads CAWSRTWGTEAFF. In DNA, the CDR3 is TGTGCCTGGAGCCGGACTTGGGGCACTGAAGCTTTCTTT. Full variable domain (remainder filled in from reference TRBV30 and TRBJ1-1): SQTIHQWPATLVQPVGSPLSLECTVEGTSNPNLYWYRQAAGRGLQLLFYSVGIGQISSEVPQNLSASRPQDRQFILSSKKLLLSDSGFYLCAWSRTWGTEAFFGQGTRLTVV.

This clonotype was detected many times. V usage is TRBV12-3 or TRBV12-4 and J usage is TRBJ1-2; D call uncertain. The CDR3 contains 14 residues. Trimming took off 1 base at V and 8 bases at J, with 14 bases between the two ends. CDR3 bases: TGTGCCAGCAGTTTAGTGCAGGACTGGGAAGGCTACACCTTC. This translates into CASSLVQDWEGYTF.